This is a list of T cell receptor beta chains from one sample in a study of Ad26.COV2.S vaccination and SARS-CoV-2 variants. Sequencing was performed with immunoSEQ multiplex PCR; in TCRdb, only in-frame clones are kept and a portion is missing. The sample has about 420,000 clones; roughly 90% are singletons. Sequenced material: peripheral blood, taken in a trial of Ad26.COV2.S vaccine versus placebo. The source is a person aged 18-65 years who received the Ad26.COV2.S COVID-19 vaccine or a placebo. The CDR3 runs from the conserved cysteine through the conserved F or W. Each record gives: D gene, clone size, J gene, V gene, CDR3 protein, CDR3 DNA. The D gene is left open where the match is weak. Rows give clone size only sometimes, using once, few, many, or a class for an expanded clone.

>.|.|TRBJ1-5|TRBV11-2
CASSLRWTNSNQPQHF
TGTGCCAGCAGCTTAAGATGGACAAATAGCAATCAGCCCCAGCATTTT
>.|.|TRBJ2-3|TRBV7-9
CASSPGSEADTQYF
TGTGCCAGCAGCCCGGGTTCGGAGGCAGATACGCAGTATTTT
>.|.|TRBJ2-2|TRBV7-9
CASTVGQGHKTGELFF
TGTGCCAGCACCGTCGGTCAGGGTCACAAAACCGGGGAGCTGTTTTTT
>.|.|TRBJ2-1|TRBV19
CASSKGGSSYNEQFF
TGTGCCAGTAGTAAAGGGGGAAGCTCCTACAATGAGCAGTTCTTC
>.|once|TRBJ1-2|TRBV12-3/TRBV12-4
CASSPSQYGYTF
TGTGCCAGCAGTCCGTCCCAGTATGGCTACACCTTC
>.|.|TRBJ1-1|TRBV30
CAWRETGGTEAFF
TGTGCCTGGAGGGAAACCGGGGGGACTGAAGCTTTCTTT
>.|.|TRBJ1-5|TRBV19
CASSIGYGRSIQPQHF
TGTGCCAGTAGTATAGGGTATGGGCGGTCAATCCAGCCCCAGCATTTT
>.|.|TRBJ1-6|TRBV5-4
CASSRDIGHSPLHF
TGTGCCAGCAGCCGGGACATTGGTCATTCACCCCTCCACTTT
>.|once|TRBJ2-2|TRBV5-4
CASKGGGESGELFF
TGTGCCAGCAAAGGAGGGGGAGAATCCGGGGAGCTGTTTTTT
>.|.|TRBJ1-1|TRBV15
CATSRDRVNTEAFF
TGTGCCACCAGCAGAGATAGGGTGAACACTGAAGCTTTCTTT
>.|.|TRBJ1-6|TRBV28
CASSQTGLKRPPLHF
TGTGCCAGCAGCCAAACGGGACTTAAGCGACCACCCCTCCACTTT
>.|many|TRBJ1-1|TRBV5-1
CASSGRSGGETEAFF
TGCGCCAGCAGCGGACGGAGTGGGGGCGAGACTGAAGCTTTCTTT
>.|few|TRBJ2-2|TRBV5-5
CASSLELPLRSNTGELFF
TGTGCCAGCAGCTTGGAGCTTCCTCTCCGATCGAACACCGGGGAGCTGTTTTTT
>.|once|TRBJ1-1|TRBV19
CASSRGNTEAFF
TGTGCCAGTAGTCGCGGGAACACTGAAGCTTTCTTT
>.|.|TRBJ1-1|TRBV9
CASSPLGGSDTEAFF
TGTGCCAGCAGCCCATTGGGGGGCTCCGACACTGAAGCTTTCTTT
>.|.|TRBJ2-7|TRBV13
CASSFGERGHEQYF
TGTGCCAGCAGCTTCGGGGAGAGGGGCCACGAGCAGTACTTC
>TRBD1|.|TRBJ1-1|TRBV6-5
CASPTGIGTEAFF
TGTGCCAGCCCGACAGGGATTGGCACTGAAGCTTTCTTT
>.|.|TRBJ1-5|TRBV28
CATTRLNQPQHF
TGTGCCACGACGAGGTTGAATCAGCCCCAGCATTTT
>.|.|TRBJ1-3|TRBV9
CASEDRKGNTIYF
TGTGCCAGCGAAGACAGGAAGGGAAACACCATATATTTT
>.|.|TRBJ2-2|TRBV9
CASSSNTGELFF
TGTGCCAGCAGCTCTAACACCGGGGAGCTGTTTTTT
>.|.|TRBJ1-5|TRBV19
CASSTAHQGRYQPQHF
TGTGCCAGTAGTACCGCCCATCAGGGACGTTATCAGCCCCAGCATTTT
>.|once|TRBJ1-6|TRBV15
CATSRISGRFPLHF
TGTGCCACCAGCAGGATTTCTGGGCGATTCCCCCTCCACTTT
>.|once|TRBJ2-2|TRBV7-9
CASSFGVGTGGELFF
TGTGCCAGCAGCTTCGGGGTCGGTACTGGCGGGGAGCTGTTTTTT
>.|.|TRBJ2-1|TRBV10-3
CASLLTTSYNEQFF
TGTGCCTCCCTTTTAACTACCTCCTACAATGAGCAGTTCTTC
>.|.|TRBJ1-1|TRBV7-9
CASSPFFSGGNTEAFF
TGTGCCAGCAGCCCGTTTTTTTCGGGCGGGAACACTGAAGCTTTCTTT
>.|.|TRBJ2-1|TRBV18
CASSPNNEQFF
TGTGCCAGCTCACCCAACAATGAGCAGTTCTTC
>.|.|TRBJ1-5|TRBV11-2
CASSLDRYNQPQHF
TGTGCCAGCAGCTTAGATAGATACAATCAGCCCCAGCATTTT
>TRBD2|.|TRBJ2-1|TRBV28
CASSYGLAGGNEQFF
TGTGCCAGCAGTTACGGACTAGCGGGGGGGAATGAGCAGTTCTTC
>TRBD2|.|TRBJ2-5|TRBV5-5
CASSPISGGVQETQYF
TGTGCCAGCAGCCCGATAAGCGGGGGGGTTCAAGAGACCCAGTACTTC
>TRBD1|.|TRBJ2-2|TRBV3-1/TRBV3-2
CASSQGPQGAGTGELFF
TGTGCCAGCAGCCAAGGCCCACAGGGGGCTGGCACCGGGGAGCTGTTTTTT
>TRBD2|few|TRBJ2-1|TRBV11-2
CASSLGGGAYNEQFF
TGTGCCAGCAGCTTAGGCGGGGGGGCGTACAATGAGCAGTTCTTC
>.|.|TRBJ2-7|TRBV19
CASSNEGRAYEQYF
TGTGCCAGTAGTAACGAGGGCAGGGCCTACGAGCAGTACTTC
>.|once|TRBJ2-7|TRBV10-1
CASSVGSYEQYF
TGCGCCAGCAGTGTGGGATCCTACGAGCAGTACTTC
>.|.|TRBJ2-5|TRBV6-2/TRBV6-3
CASSYKASGEETQYF
TGTGCCAGCAGTTATAAGGCGTCGGGAGAAGAGACCCAGTACTTC
>TRBD2|.|TRBJ2-5|TRBV7-7
CASSPLAGGGETQYF
TGTGCTAGCAGCCCCCTAGCGGGGGGTGGTGAGACCCAGTACTTC
>.|.|TRBJ1-3|TRBV7-3
CASSPTGSAGNTIYF
TGTGCCAGCAGCCCTACAGGGTCCGCCGGAAACACCATATATTTT
>.|.|TRBJ2-7|TRBV25-1
CASSDPTGAYEQYF
TGTGCCAGCAGTGACCCGACAGGCGCCTACGAGCAGTACTTC
>.|.|TRBJ2-2|TRBV6-5
CASSPRALNTGELFF
TGTGCCAGCAGCCCCCGAGCGCTGAACACCGGGGAGCTGTTTTTT